The clone carrying this TCR beta chain was counted many times. The library was prepared for alpha chains; this beta chain is a stray read, so its frequency means little. Time point specified: sample taken at primary tumor resection. Without sorting, whole RNA was sequenced from tumor, nontumor lung or frozen PBMC. 55 to 80 TRACERx patients with early, untreated non-small cell lung cancer donated samples. Germline lookup yields CDR1 SGHTA and CDR2 FQGNSA. Trimming pared 4 bases from V and 2 bases from J, leaving 11 bases between. This CDR3 has 14 residues. The data were obtained in a study of spatial heterogeneity in lung cancer. TCR cDNA molecules each had a unique molecular identifier. MiXCR, run by TCRdb on the 5' RACE reads, gives a single entry per CDR3 protein. Altogether 9,500 to 14,000 distinct CDR3 sequences are present, around 4% being singletons, with the ten largest covering approximately 8%.

The sequence derives from a male donor with early-stage non-small cell lung cancer. This chain links TRBV7-2 with TRBJ1-1; D not resolved. The specimen comprised normal lung tissue next to the tumor, sampled at surgery. In DNA, the CDR3 is TGTGCCAGCAGCTCCAATTTCGTCAACACTGAAGCTTTCTTT. It codes for CASSSNFVNTEAFF.